The clone carrying this T cell receptor (beta chain) was seen a few times. The junction does not match germline at one end; this may be a read error. TCRdb passed the 5' RACE reads through MiXCR, listing each CDR3 protein once. There are some 730,000 distinct CDR3 sequences in the sample; about 20% occur only once, and around 13% lies in the top ten. These data come from a study of identical twins. CDR1 MNHEY and CDR2 SVGAGI come from the germline V gene. CDR3 size: 11 residues. These data also formed part of another study, on T cells expressing NK-cell markers. From that report: Repertoires of TCR beta were obtained from T cells sorted as CD3+CD56+NKG2C+, CD3+CD56+NKG2C- and CD3+CD56-NKG2C+. With an anti-gamma-delta TCR antibody, sorting in several experiments was kept to alpha-beta TCR T cells.

The chain is built from TRBV6-5 and TRBJ1-1, with a tentative D call TRBD1 (5 bases). Sequencing was done on a sample of PBMCs. The origin of this receptor is a woman between 18 and 30 years old in good health. The CDR3 sequence: CAAGGNTEAFF. The CDR3 coding sequence is TGCGCAGCCGGGGGAAACACTGAAGCTTTCTTT.